This T cell receptor beta chain emerged from a study of PD-L1 blockade in urothelial cancer. Study background: Of prior chemotherapy regimens, patients had received between 0 and 3.

TCRdb's copy holds only in-frame clones and misses some; the assay was immunoSEQ multiplex PCR. Of roughly 55,000 clones in the sample, more than 70% were seen once. Time point specified: pretreatment peripheral blood. There were between 1 and 8 samples from each patient, taken pretreatment and on-treatment. Per germline, CDR1 LNHDA and CDR2 SQIVND (reference sequence). CDR3 length: 13 residues. Unmatched junction bases numbered 11, after V lost 9 bases and J lost 7 bases. Specimen: PBMCs, collected around atezolizumab (anti-PD-L1) treatment. This TCR came from a man aged 55 to 70 with urothelial cancer. The genes are TRBV19 and TRBJ1-2, with TRBD1 matching over 7 bases. The CDR3 DNA reads as TGTGCCAGCCGACCGGGGACAGAGCTTGGCTACACCTTC. Its translation is CASRPGTELGYTF.